Included here is one T cell receptor (beta chain) sequence, with context. The antigen remains undetermined. The source of the sample is a study of cytomegalovirus exposure and HLA in healthy donors. The overall study: Of around 400 genotyped donors, 80% to 85% grouped in the Caucasian-associated ancestry cluster. Study-wide findings and caveats: Solely CMV serostatus was available to characterize immune exposure.

Primers for the PCR totalled 60 Vbeta and 13 Jbeta. Sequencing was performed with immunoSEQ multiplex PCR; in TCRdb, only in-frame clones are kept and a portion is missing. The repertoire consists of tens of thousands of clones, with around 78% occurring once and the leading ten covering 5.5% to 7.5%. CDR1 is SQVTM, CDR2 ANQGSEA, per germline. The CDR3 length is 12 residues. Trimming took 6 bases from V and 6 from J; bases not matched to a gene: 8. The TCR originated in a man aged 45-60 years in good health and CMV-seronegative. The sequencing input was PBMCs. J is TRBJ2-7 and V is TRBV29-1; 7 bases line up with TRBD1. CDR3 bases: TGCAGCGTGGGCCCGACAGGGAGCGAGCAGTACTTC. This encodes CSVGPTGSEQYF.